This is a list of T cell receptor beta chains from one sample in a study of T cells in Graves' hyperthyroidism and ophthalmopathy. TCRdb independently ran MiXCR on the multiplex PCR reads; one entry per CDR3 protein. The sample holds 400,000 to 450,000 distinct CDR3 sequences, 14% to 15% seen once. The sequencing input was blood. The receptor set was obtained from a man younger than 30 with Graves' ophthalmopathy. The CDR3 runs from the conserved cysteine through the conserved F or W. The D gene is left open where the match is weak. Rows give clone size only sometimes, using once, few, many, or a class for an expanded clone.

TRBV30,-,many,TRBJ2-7,TGTGCCTGGAATCACGGGATCTCCTACGAGCAGTACTTC,CAWNHGISYEQYF
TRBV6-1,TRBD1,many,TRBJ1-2,TGTGCCAGCAATTCCGGGACAGGGGAGATATTGGTTGGCTACACCTTC,CASNSGTGEILVGYTF
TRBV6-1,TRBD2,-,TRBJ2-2,TGTGCCAGCAGTGGGCCGGGACTAGGGATCGGGGAGCTGTTTTTT,CASSGPGLGIGELFF
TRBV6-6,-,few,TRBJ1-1,TGTGCCAGCAGTTACTCTCAGGGGAACACTGAAGCTTTCTTT,CASSYSQGNTEAFF
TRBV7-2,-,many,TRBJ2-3,TGTGCCAGCAGCTTAGCCCCGGTGGATACGCAGTATTTT,CASSLAPVDTQYF
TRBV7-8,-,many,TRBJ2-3,TGTGCCAGCTCACGAGTGGGGGGAAGCACAGATACGCAGTATTTT,CASSRVGGSTDTQYF
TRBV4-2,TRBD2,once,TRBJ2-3,TGTGCCAGCAGCCAAGATCGGGGCCCGACTAGCGGGGCCTCCGATACGCAGTATTTT,CASSQDRGPTSGASDTQYF
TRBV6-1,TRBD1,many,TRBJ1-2,TGTGCCAGCAGTGAGGGGGACAGTTGGCGCTATGGCTACACCTTC,CASSEGDSWRYGYTF
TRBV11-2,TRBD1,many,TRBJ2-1,TGTGCCAGCAGCACTGGGACAGGGCACAATGAGCAGTTCTTC,CASSTGTGHNEQFF
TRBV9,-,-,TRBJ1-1,TGTGCCAGCAGCGTAGAGGAGGGGTCTGAAGCTTTCTTT,CASSVEEGSEAFF
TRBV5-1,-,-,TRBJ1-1,TGCGCCAGCAGCTGGAGGGAGTCCACTGAAGCTTTCTTT,CASSWRESTEAFF
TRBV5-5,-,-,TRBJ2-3,TGTGCCAGCAGCCAGGGGGGGCACACAGATACGCAGTATTTT,CASSQGGHTDTQYF
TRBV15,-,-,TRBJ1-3,TGTGCCACCAGCAGATGGGGGGCTGGAAACACCATATATTTT,CATSRWGAGNTIYF
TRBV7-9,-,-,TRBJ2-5,TGTGCCAGCAGCTTAGAGTGGGGGGGCGGAGAAGAGACCCAGTACTTC,CASSLEWGGGEETQYF
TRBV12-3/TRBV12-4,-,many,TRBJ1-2,TGTGCCAGCAGTTTAGGAGGGGAGGGCTATGGCTACACCTTC,CASSLGGEGYGYTF
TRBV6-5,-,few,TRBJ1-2,TGTGCCAGCAGTTACTCGAGGCCAGGGCTGGGCTATGGCTACACCTTC,CASSYSRPGLGYGYTF
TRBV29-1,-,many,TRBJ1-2,TGCAGCGTTGAGGCCCCGGGACACTTCAATGGCTACACCTTC,CSVEAPGHFNGYTF
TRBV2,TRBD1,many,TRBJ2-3,TGTGCCACCCCCCTCCGGGACAGGGCTAGTTTAAGCACAGATACGCAGTATTTT,CATPLRDRASLSTDTQYF
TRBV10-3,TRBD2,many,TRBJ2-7,TGTGCCATCAGTGAGTCGATAGGACTAGCGGGAGACTACGAGCAGTACTTC,CAISESIGLAGDYEQYF
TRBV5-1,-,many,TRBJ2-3,TGCGCCAGCAGCCAAAACAGCGCTAGCACAGATACGCAGTATTTT,CASSQNSASTDTQYF
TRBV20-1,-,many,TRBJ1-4,TGCAGTGCTGCGTTGAGGTATAATGAAAAACTGTTTTTT,CSAALRYNEKLFF